This paragraph reports one T cell receptor beta chain. This entry belongs to a study of technical replicates of blood from a handful of donors. The data were produced by immunoSEQ multiplex PCR, yet TCRdb's version contains in-frame clones alone and is incomplete. In the table there are about 56,000 clones, more than 90% of which are singletons. V dropped 5 bases and J dropped 5; count of bases not matched to a gene: 9. This CDR3 has 15 amino acids. CDR1 and CDR2 from the germline V gene are MNHNS and SASEGT. Sequencing was performed on PBMCs. V is TRBV6-1 and J is TRBJ2-5; TRBD1 agrees at 9 bases. This sequence was found in a human donor in good health. Some clones in this sample may be carry-over from other donors' samples. CDR3 residues: CASSPGTGPWETQYF. CDR3 DNA: TGTGCCAGCAGTCCCGGGACAGGGCCCTGGGAGACCCAGTACTTC.